This is a list of T cell receptor beta chains from one sample in a study of OX40 agonist ivuxolimab in advanced cancers. TCRdb's copy holds only in-frame clones and misses some; the assay was immunoSEQ multiplex PCR. The sample has around 14,000 clones, approximately 80% seen once. The sample consisted of CD4+ or CD8+ T cells sorted from blood, taken in a trial of the OX40 agonist ivuxolimab. These receptor sequences come from an adult with an advanced solid tumor such as melanoma, head and neck, liver or kidney cancer. Both conserved end residues are part of each CDR3. D genes are given only for firm matches. Only some rows state a clone size, as once, few, many or a class for expanded clones.

NA,NA,TRBV4-3,TRBJ2-2,CASSPIGGANTGELFF,TGCGCCAGCAGCCCGATTGGAGGGGCGAACACCGGGGAGCTGTTTTTT
NA,NA,TRBV7-2,TRBJ1-1,CASSYMGAAEAFF,TGTGCCAGCAGCTACATGGGGGCAGCTGAAGCTTTCTTT
NA,TRBD2,TRBV9,TRBJ2-3,CASSVGLAATDTQYF,TGTGCCAGCAGCGTAGGGCTAGCGGCCACAGATACGCAGTATTTT
NA,NA,TRBV27,TRBJ2-7,CASSLVAGNHEQYF,TGTGCCAGCAGTTTGGTGGCGGGGAACCACGAGCAGTACTTC
NA,TRBD2,TRBV28,TRBJ2-3,CASSWTSGRVDTQYF,TGTGCCAGCAGTTGGACTAGCGGGAGGGTGGATACGCAGTATTTT
once,NA,TRBV6-1,TRBJ2-7,CASSYPPREQYF,TGTGCCAGCAGTTATCCGCCTCGGGAGCAGTACTTC
NA,NA,TRBV7-9,TRBJ2-1,CASSPILSYNEQFF,TGTGCCAGCAGCCCCATTCTTTCCTACAATGAGCAGTTCTTC
NA,NA,TRBV30,TRBJ1-2,CAWSVIKKRSLYGYTF,TGTGCCTGGAGTGTAATAAAGAAGAGGTCCTTATATGGCTACACCTTC
few,TRBD2,TRBV14,TRBJ2-2,CASSQLVDPFRGSGRGLDTGELFF,TGTGCCAGCAGCCAACTCGTTGACCCTTTCCGGGGTAGCGGGAGAGGGTTGGACACCGGGGAGCTGTTTTTT
NA,TRBD1,TRBV6-1,TRBJ1-2,CASSEIDRGHLYGYTF,TGTGCCAGCAGTGAAATCGACAGGGGCCACCTCTATGGCTACACCTTC
NA,NA,TRBV18,TRBJ1-1,CASSPPGARNTEAFF,TGCGCCAGCTCACCACCGGGGGCAAGAAACACTGAAGCTTTCTTT
once,TRBD2,TRBV11-2,TRBJ2-3,CATLGEAGRDTQYF,TGTGCCACCTTGGGGGAGGCCGGGAGGGATACGCAGTATTTT
NA,NA,TRBV9,TRBJ1-5,CASSVGGSDQPQHF,TGTGCCAGCAGCGTAGGGGGGTCGGATCAGCCCCAGCATTTT
NA,NA,TRBV6-5,TRBJ2-7,CASRARLAYEQYF,TGTGCCAGCAGAGCCCGTCTCGCGTACGAGCAGTACTTC
NA,NA,TRBV5-3,TRBJ1-1,CASRIRENTEAFF,TGTGCCAGCCGTATCAGGGAGAACACTGAAGCTTTCTTT
medium-sized,NA,TRBV7-7,TRBJ2-7,CASSRLEGYEQYF,TGTGCTAGCAGCCGCCTGGAGGGGTACGAGCAGTACTTC
large,NA,TRBV9,TRBJ2-2,CASSVRTGELFF,TGTGCCAGCAGCGTCAGGACCGGGGAGCTGTTTTTT
NA,NA,TRBV7-3,TRBJ2-1,CASSLSGAYNEQFF,TGTGCCAGCAGCTTAAGCGGGGCGTACAATGAGCAGTTCTTC
NA,TRBD1,TRBV6-6,TRBJ1-1,CASREQGRDTEAFF,TGTGCCAGCAGGGAACAGGGGCGAGACACTGAAGCTTTCTTT
once,NA,TRBV5-4,TRBJ2-1,CASSLWGNEQFF,TGTGCCAGCAGCTTGTGGGGGAATGAGCAGTTCTTC
NA,TRBD2,TRBV11-2,TRBJ2-7,CASSLETSGNPYEQYF,TGTGCCAGCAGCTTAGAGACCAGCGGGAACCCCTACGAGCAGTACTTC
NA,NA,TRBV2,TRBJ1-3,CASSEFRSSGNTIYF,TGTGCCAGCAGTGAGTTCAGATCCTCTGGAAACACCATATATTTT
NA,TRBD1,TRBV4-2,TRBJ2-2,CASSQEGTGTTGELFF,TGTGCCAGCAGCCAAGAAGGGACAGGGACCACCGGGGAGCTGTTTTTT
large,TRBD2,TRBV5-6,TRBJ2-1,CASSLTSGYNEQFF,TGTGCCAGCAGCTTGACTAGCGGATACAATGAGCAGTTCTTC
NA,TRBD1,TRBV13,TRBJ1-1,CASSSIRDRGRFTEAFF,TGTGCCAGCAGCAGTATAAGGGACAGGGGGCGCTTCACTGAAGCTTTCTTT
NA,NA,TRBV2,TRBJ2-2,CASSEWGVKRNTGELFF,TGTGCCAGCAGTGAATGGGGGGTCAAGAGGAACACCGGGGAGCTGTTTTTT
NA,NA,TRBV18,TRBJ1-2,CASSDDRPDTGYGYTF,TGTGCCAGCTCCGACGACAGACCTGATACCGGCTATGGCTACACCTTC
NA,NA,TRBV9,TRBJ2-2,CASSVALTPGTGELFF,TGTGCCAGCAGCGTAGCCTTGACACCCGGCACCGGGGAGCTGTTTTTT
NA,NA,TRBV6-6,TRBJ1-1,CASSYSKGTEAFF,TGTGCCAGCAGTTACTCGAAGGGCACTGAAGCTTTCTTT
once,NA,TRBV29-1,TRBJ2-5,CSVVRTSDGTQYF,TGCAGCGTTGTAAGGACTTCTGACGGGACCCAGTACTTC
few,NA,TRBV5-1,TRBJ2-2,CASSLGPTGELFF,TGCGCCAGCAGCTTGGGTCCCACCGGGGAGCTGTTTTTT
NA,TRBD1,TRBV9,TRBJ1-4,CASSPSFGQGQNEKLFF,TGTGCCAGCAGCCCCTCCTTCGGACAGGGCCAAAATGAAAAACTGTTTTTT
few,NA,TRBV4-3,TRBJ2-5,CASSQEVQETQYF,TGCGCCAGCAGCCAAGAAGTTCAAGAGACCCAGTACTTC
once,TRBD1,TRBV7-9,TRBJ2-5,CASSLPTGEETQYF,TGTGCCAGCAGCTTACCAACAGGGGAAGAGACCCAGTACTTC
NA,NA,TRBV1,TRBJ1-1,CTSSQCAGERAFF,TGCACCAGCAGCCAATGTGCAGGGGAGAGGGCTTTCTTT
NA,TRBD1,TRBV6-6,TRBJ1-5,CASRKTGRNQPQHF,TGTGCCAGCAGAAAGACAGGGAGGAATCAGCCCCAGCATTTT
NA,NA,TRBV4-1,TRBJ1-5,CASSQGAGAEGNQPQHF,TGCGCCAGCAGCCAAGGGGCAGGGGCGGAGGGCAATCAGCCCCAGCATTTT
NA,NA,TRBV11-2,TRBJ2-1,CASSWGREVPYNEQFF,TGTGCCAGCAGTTGGGGGCGAGAGGTGCCTTACAATGAGCAGTTCTTC
NA,TRBD1,TRBV4-1,TRBJ2-5,CASSQDMDRIYF,TGCGCCAGCAGCCAAGATATGGACAGGATCTACTTC
NA,NA,TRBV9,TRBJ2-1,CASTPDGGRVYNEQFF,TGTGCCAGCACTCCAGACGGAGGGAGAGTCTACAATGAGCAGTTCTTC
NA,NA,TRBV7-9,TRBJ2-3,CASSLAIGASFTDTQYF,TGTGCCAGCAGCTTAGCGATAGGGGCATCGTTCACAGATACGCAGTATTTT
NA,TRBD1,TRBV15,TRBJ1-5,CATSGNRGPDQPQHF,TGTGCCACCAGCGGAAACAGGGGGCCAGATCAGCCCCAGCATTTT
NA,NA,TRBV7-9,TRBJ2-5,CASSPPGQHKETQYF,TGTGCCAGCAGCCCCCCTGGGCAGCATAAAGAGACCCAGTACTTC
NA,NA,TRBV19,TRBJ2-1,CASSMGSWNEQFF,TGTGCCAGTAGTATGGGCTCCTGGAATGAGCAGTTCTTC
NA,NA,TRBV6-1,TRBJ1-2,CASSGTGPLYGYTF,TGTGCCAGCAGTGGGACGGGTCCTCTCTATGGCTACACCTTC
NA,NA,TRBV11-1,TRBJ2-7,CASSHSVSYEQYF,TGTGCCAGCAGCCACTCCGTTTCCTACGAGCAGTACTTC
few,TRBD2,TRBV28,TRBJ2-1,CASSHGLAGEFSYNEQFF,TGTGCCAGCAGCCATGGACTAGCGGGAGAATTTTCCTACAATGAGCAGTTCTTC
NA,NA,TRBV19,TRBJ2-5,CASNTPPRGRQETQYF,TGTGCCAGTAATACACCCCCCAGGGGCCGCCAAGAGACCCAGTACTTC
once,TRBD1,TRBV11-1,TRBJ2-7,CASSPWGTGLSYEQYF,TGTGCCAGCAGCCCTTGGGGGACAGGGTTAAGCTACGAGCAGTACTTC
NA,NA,TRBV7-2,TRBJ2-2,CASSQDRTGELFF,TGCGCCAGCAGCCAAGACCGGACCGGGGAGCTGTTTTTT
NA,NA,TRBV7-9,TRBJ2-7,CASSLVPNTGYEQYF,TGTGCCAGCAGCTTAGTCCCTAATACTGGCTACGAGCAGTACTTC
NA,TRBD1,TRBV27,TRBJ2-4,CASSLSKQGSTKNIQYF,TGTGCCAGCAGTTTATCTAAACAGGGGAGCACCAAAAACATTCAGTACTTC
NA,NA,TRBV5-3,TRBJ2-2,CASSPVFTGELFF,TGTGCCAGCAGCCCCGTATTCACCGGGGAGCTGTTTTTT
few,TRBD1,TRBV27,TRBJ1-2,CASRTGTGGSRTF,TGTGCCAGCAGGACCGGGACAGGGGGCTCGAGGACCTTC
few,TRBD1,TRBV6-1,TRBJ1-5,CASIWTGDSNQPQHF,TGTGCCAGCATTTGGACAGGGGATAGCAATCAGCCCCAGCATTTT
NA,NA,TRBV5-1,TRBJ1-4,CASSPMQDDNEKLFF,TGCGCCAGCAGCCCTATGCAGGACGATAATGAAAAACTGTTTTTT
few,TRBD2,TRBV11-3,TRBJ2-2,CASSQRGRNGELFF,TGTGCCAGCAGCCAGCGGGGTCGTAACGGGGAGCTGTTTTTT
NA,NA,TRBV11-2,TRBJ2-1,CASSLVSQPSYNEQFF,TGTGCCAGCAGCTTAGTAAGCCAACCCTCCTACAATGAGCAGTTCTTC